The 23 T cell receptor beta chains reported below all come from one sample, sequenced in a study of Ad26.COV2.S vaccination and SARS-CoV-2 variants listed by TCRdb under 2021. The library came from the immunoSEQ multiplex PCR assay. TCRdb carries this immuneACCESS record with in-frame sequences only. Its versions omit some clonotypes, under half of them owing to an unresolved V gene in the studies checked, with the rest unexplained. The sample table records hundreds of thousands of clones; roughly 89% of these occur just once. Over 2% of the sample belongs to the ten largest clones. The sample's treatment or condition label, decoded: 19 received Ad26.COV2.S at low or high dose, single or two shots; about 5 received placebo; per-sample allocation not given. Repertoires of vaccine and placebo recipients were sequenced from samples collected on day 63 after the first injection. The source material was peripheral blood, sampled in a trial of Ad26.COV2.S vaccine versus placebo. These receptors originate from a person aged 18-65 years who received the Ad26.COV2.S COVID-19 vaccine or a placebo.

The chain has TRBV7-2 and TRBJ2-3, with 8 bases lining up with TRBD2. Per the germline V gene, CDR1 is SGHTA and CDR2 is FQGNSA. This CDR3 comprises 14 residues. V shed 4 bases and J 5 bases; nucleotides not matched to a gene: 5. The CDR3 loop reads CASSSGGGIDTQYF. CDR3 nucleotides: TGTGCCAGCAGCTCCGGGGGGGGAATAGATACGCAGTATTTT.

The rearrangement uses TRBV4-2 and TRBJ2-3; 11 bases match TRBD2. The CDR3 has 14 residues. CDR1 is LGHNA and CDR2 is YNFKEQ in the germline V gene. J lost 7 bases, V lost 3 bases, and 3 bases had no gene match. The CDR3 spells CASSHGTSGYTQYF. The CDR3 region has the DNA TGTGCCAGCAGCCACGGGACTAGCGGCTATACGCAGTATTTT.

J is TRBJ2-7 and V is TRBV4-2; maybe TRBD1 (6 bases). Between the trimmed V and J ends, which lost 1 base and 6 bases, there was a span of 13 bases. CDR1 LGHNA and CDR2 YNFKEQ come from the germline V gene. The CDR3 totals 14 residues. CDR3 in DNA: TGTGCCAGCAGCCAAGGGGGGCAGGCCGCCGAGCAGTACGTC. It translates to CASSQGGQAAEQYV.

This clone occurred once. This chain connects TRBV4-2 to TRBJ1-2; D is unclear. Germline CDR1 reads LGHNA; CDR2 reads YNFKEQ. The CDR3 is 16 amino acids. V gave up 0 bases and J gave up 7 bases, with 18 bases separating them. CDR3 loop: CASSQESPLAGSGYTF. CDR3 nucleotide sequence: TGTGCCAGCAGCCAAGAATCCCCCCTGGCGGGATCTGGCTACACCTTC.

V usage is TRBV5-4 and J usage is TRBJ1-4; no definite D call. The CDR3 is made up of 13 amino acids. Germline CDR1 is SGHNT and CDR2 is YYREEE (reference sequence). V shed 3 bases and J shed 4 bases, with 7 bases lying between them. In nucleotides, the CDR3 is TGTGCCAGCAGCTCACAGATTAATGAAAAACTGTTTTTT. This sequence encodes CASSSQINEKLFF.

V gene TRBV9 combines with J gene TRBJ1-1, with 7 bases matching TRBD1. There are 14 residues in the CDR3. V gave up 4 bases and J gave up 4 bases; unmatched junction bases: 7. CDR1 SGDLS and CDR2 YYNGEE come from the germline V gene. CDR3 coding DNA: TGTGCCAGCAGCTTCGGACAGGTAGCCACTGAAGCTTTCTTT. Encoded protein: CASSFGQVATEAFF.

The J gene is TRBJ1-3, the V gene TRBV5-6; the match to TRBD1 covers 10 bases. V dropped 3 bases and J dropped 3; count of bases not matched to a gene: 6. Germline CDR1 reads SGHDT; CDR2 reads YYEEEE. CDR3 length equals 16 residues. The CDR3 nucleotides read TGTGCCAGCAGCTGGGGACAGGGGTCGTATGGAAACACCATATATTTT. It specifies CASSWGQGSYGNTIYF.

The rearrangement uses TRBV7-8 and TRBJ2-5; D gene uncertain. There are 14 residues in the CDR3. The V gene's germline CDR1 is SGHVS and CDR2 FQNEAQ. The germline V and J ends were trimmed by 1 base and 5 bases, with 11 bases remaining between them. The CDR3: CASSLETGGETQYF. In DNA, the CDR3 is TGTGCCAGCAGCTTAGAGACGGGCGGCGAGACCCAGTACTTC.

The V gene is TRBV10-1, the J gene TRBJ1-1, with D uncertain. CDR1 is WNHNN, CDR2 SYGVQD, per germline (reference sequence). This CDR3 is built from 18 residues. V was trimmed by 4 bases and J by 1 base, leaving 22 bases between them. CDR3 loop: CASSGVGEKSVRNTEAFF. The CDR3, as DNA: TGCGCCAGCAGTGGCGTGGGTGAGAAATCGGTTCGGAACACTGAAGCTTTCTTT.

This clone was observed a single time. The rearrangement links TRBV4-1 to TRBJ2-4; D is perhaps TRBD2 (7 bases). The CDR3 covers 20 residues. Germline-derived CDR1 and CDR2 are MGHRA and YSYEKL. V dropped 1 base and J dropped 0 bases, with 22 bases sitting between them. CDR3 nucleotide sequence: TGCGCCAGCAGCCAAGCCCCGGTGGCGGGGGCCACACTAGCCAAAAACATTCAGTACTTC. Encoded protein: CASSQAPVAGATLAKNIQYF.

CDR3 protein: CASSLVRRTYEQYV. Written as DNA, the CDR3 is TGTGCCAGCAGCTTAGTGAGGCGGACCTACGAGCAGTACGTC. The rearrangement links TRBV11-2 to TRBJ2-7; the D is unclear. The CDR3 is made up of 14 amino acids. Germline V gene sequence: CDR1 SGHAT, CDR2 FQNNGV. V was shortened by 1 base and J by 2 bases, with 9 bases between the two germline ends.

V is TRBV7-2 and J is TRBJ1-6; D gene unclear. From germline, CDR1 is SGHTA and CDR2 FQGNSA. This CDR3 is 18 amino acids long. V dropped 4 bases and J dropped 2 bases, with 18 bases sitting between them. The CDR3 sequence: CASSSIVVRLAYNSPLHF. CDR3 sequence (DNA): TGTGCCAGCAGCTCCATCGTGGTCAGGCTCGCCTATAATTCACCCCTCCACTTT.

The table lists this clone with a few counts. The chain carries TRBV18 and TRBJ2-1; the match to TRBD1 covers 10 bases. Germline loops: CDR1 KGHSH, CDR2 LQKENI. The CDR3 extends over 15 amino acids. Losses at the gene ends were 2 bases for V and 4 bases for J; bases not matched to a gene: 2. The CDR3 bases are TGTGCCAGCTCACCATTGGACAGGGGGTACAATGAGCAGTTCTTC. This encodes CASSPLDRGYNEQFF.

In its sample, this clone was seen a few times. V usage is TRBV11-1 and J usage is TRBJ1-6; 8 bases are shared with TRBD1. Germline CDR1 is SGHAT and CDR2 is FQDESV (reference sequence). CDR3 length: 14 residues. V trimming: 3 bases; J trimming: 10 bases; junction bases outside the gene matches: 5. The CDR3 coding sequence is TGTGCCAGCAGCTTTGGACAGGGAGAATCACCCCTCCACTTT. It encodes CASSFGQGESPLHF.

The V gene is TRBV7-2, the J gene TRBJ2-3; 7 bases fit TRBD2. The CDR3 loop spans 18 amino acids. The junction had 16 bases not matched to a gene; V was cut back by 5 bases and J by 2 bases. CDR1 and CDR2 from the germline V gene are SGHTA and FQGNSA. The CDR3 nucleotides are TGTGCCAGCAGCGCCCGTTGGAGTCCTAGCGGTTCCACAGATACGCAGTATTTT. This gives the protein CASSARWSPSGSTDTQYF.

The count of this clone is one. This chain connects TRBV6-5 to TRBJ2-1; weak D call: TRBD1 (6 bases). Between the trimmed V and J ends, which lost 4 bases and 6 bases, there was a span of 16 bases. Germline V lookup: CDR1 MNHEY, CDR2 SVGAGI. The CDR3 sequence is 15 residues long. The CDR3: CASSLGALFTNEQFF. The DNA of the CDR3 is TGTGCCAGCAGTTTGGGGGCCCTTTTTACCAATGAGCAGTTCTTC.

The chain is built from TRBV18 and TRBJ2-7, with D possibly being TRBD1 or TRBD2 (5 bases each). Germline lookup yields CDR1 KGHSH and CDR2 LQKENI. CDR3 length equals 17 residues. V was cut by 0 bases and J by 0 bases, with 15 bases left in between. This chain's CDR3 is CASSPPSRQGPSYEQYF. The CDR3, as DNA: TGTGCCAGCTCACCACCATCTAGGCAGGGACCCTCCTACGAGCAGTACTTC.

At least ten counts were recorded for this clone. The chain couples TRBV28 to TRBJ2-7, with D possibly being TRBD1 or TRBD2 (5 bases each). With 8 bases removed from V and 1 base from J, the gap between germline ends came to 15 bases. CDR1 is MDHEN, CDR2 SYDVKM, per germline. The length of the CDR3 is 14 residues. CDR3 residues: CASGDGQFSYEQYF. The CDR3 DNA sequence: TGTGCCAGCGGGGACGGGCAATTTTCCTACGAGCAGTACTTC. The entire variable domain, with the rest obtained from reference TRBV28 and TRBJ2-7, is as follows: DVKVTQSSRYLVKRTGEKVFLECVQDMDHENMFWYRQDPGLGLRLIYFSYDVKMKEKGDIPEGYSVSREKKERFSLILESASTNQTSMYLCASGDGQFSYEQYFGPGTRLTVT.

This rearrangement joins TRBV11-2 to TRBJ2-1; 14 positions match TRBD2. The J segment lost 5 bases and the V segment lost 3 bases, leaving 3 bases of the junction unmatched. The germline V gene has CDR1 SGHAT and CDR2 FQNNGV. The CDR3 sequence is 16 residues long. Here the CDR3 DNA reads TGTGCCAGCAGCTTTCGACTAGCGGGAGGGAACAATGAGCAGTTCTTC. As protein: CASSFRLAGGNNEQFF.

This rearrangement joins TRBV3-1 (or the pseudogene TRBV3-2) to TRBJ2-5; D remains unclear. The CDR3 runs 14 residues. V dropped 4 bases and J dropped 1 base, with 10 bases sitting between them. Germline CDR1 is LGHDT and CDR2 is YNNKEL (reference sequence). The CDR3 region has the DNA TGTGCCAGCAGCCTGCAGACCTTCCAAGAGACCCAGTACTTC. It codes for CASSLQTFQETQYF.

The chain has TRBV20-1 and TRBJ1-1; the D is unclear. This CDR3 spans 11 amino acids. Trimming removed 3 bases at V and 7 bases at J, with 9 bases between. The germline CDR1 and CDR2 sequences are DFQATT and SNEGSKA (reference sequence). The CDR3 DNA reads TGCAGTGCTAGGGTACACCTTGAAGCTTTCTTT. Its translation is CSARVHLEAFF.

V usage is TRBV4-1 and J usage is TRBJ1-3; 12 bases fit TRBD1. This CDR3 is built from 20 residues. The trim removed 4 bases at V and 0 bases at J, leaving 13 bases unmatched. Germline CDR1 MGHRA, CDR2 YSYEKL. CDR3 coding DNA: TGCGCCAGCAGCCCTTTCGGGACAGGGGGCGGAGGATTCTCTGGAAACACCATATATTTT. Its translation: CASSPFGTGGGGFSGNTIYF.

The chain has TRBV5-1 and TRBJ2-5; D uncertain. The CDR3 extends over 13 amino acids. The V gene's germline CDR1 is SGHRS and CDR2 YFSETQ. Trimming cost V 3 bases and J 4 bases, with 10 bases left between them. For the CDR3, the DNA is TGCGCCAGCAGCTCTACCCCCGGAGAGACCCAGTACTTC. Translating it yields CASSSTPGETQYF.